This T cell receptor (beta chain) was profiled in a study of beta chain features in type 1 diabetes. The whole isolated RNA underwent reverse transcription, so sequencing captured expressed TCRB transcripts. Here immunoSEQ multiplex PCR was the method, and the copy in TCRdb shows in-frame clones only, minus some. The sample includes approximately 470,000 clones, 30% of them seen just once. This CDR3 is built from 18 residues. Between the trimmed V and J ends, which lost 3 bases and 1 base, there was a span of 21 bases. The origin of this receptor is a man younger than 35 in good health. The chain links TRBV23-1 to TRBJ1-1; D possibly corresponds to TRBD1 (5 bases). TRBV23-1 is an ORF, and what it does is uncertain. The sequencing input was naive CD4+ T cells from blood. In DNA, the CDR3 is TGCGCCAGCAGTCACCCCCGGGGGGGAAATCGTCAGAACACTGAAGCTTTCTTT. Its protein product is CASSHPRGGNRQNTEAFF.